One sample yielded the 25 T cell receptor beta chains listed below, sequenced in a study of CD8+ T cells in alopecia areata. Reverse transcribed after extraction, RNA yielded cDNA as the sequencing template. Sequencing used immunoSEQ multiplex PCR; TCRdb keeps in-frame clones, though not all of them. The table shows around 97,000 clones, with 65% to 90% occurring only once. Regarding treatment: oral pan-JAK inhibitor, 5-10 mg twice daily. This material consisted of CD8+ T cells sorted from blood, taken at approximately week 31, from a patient treated with tofacitinib. These TCRs come from a human donor with alopecia areata.

The chain has TRBV2 and TRBJ2-2, with D unresolved. CDR3 length: 16 amino acids. The germline V gene has CDR1 SNHLY and CDR2 FYNNEI. The V end was cut by 1 base, the J end by 2 bases, with 11 bases between. The CDR3 bases are TGTGCCAGCAGTGAAGTTTTGGAGTCTAACACCGGGGAGCTGTTTTTT. Protein product: CASSEVLESNTGELFF.

This clone showed up just a few times. Lacking the conserved final phenylalanine or tryptophan, this CDR3 likely reflects a read error. The rearrangement uses TRBV7-9 and TRBJ1-2; 8 bases match TRBD1. The CDR3 has 14 amino acids. The J segment lost 3 bases and the V segment lost 5 bases, leaving 5 bases of the junction unmatched. Germline V CDR1 and CDR2: SEHNR, FQNEAQ (reference sequence). The CDR3 region has the DNA TGTGCCAGCAGCGCAGGACAGGGTGACTATGGCTACACCCTC. Translation gives CASSAGQGDYGYTL.

V is TRBV5-1 and J is TRBJ2-3; TRBD2 matches at 9 bases. The germline V gene has CDR1 SGHRS and CDR2 YFSETQ. The trim removed 0 bases at V and 1 base at J, leaving 6 bases unmatched. The CDR3 runs 17 residues. CDR3 nucleotide sequence: TGCGCCAGCAGCTTGGGGAGTTTAGCGGGAGGCACAGATACGCAGTATTTT. It is translated as CASSLGSLAGGTDTQYF.

The chain combines TRBV7-3 with TRBJ2-2; weak D call: TRBD1 (5 bases). Germline-derived CDR1 and CDR2 are SGHTA and FQGTGA. V dropped 2 bases and J dropped 4 bases, with 11 bases sitting between them. The CDR3 is 15 residues long. CDR3 loop: CASSLYQGSTGELFF. The CDR3 region has the DNA TGTGCCAGCAGCTTATATCAGGGTAGCACCGGGGAGCTGTTTTTT.

The chain recombines TRBV7-9 with TRBJ2-3; TRBD2 matches at 14 bases. The CDR3 has 16 residues. Germline V gene data show CDR1 as SEHNR and CDR2 as FQNEAQ (reference sequence). The V and J ends lost 3 bases and 4 bases, in that order; junction bases with no gene match: 3. The CDR3 sequence: CASSFSTSGGADTQYF. CDR3 in DNA: TGTGCCAGCAGCTTCTCGACTAGCGGGGGGGCAGATACGCAGTATTTT.

This chain joins TRBV9 and TRBJ1-1; D may be TRBD1 (5 bases). This CDR3 contains 13 residues. Trimming pared 0 bases from V and 5 bases from J, leaving 8 bases between. Germline values: CDR1 SGDLS, CDR2 YYNGEE. The DNA for the CDR3 is TGTGCCAGCAGCGTAGGGGGGAGAACTGAAGCTTTCTTT. Its translation is CASSVGGRTEAFF.

This rearrangement joins TRBV2 to TRBJ2-2; D is tentatively TRBD1 or TRBD2 (6 bases each). Germline assignment: CDR1 SNHLY and CDR2 FYNNEI. Trimming shortened V by 4 bases and J by 2 bases, and 11 bases separated the two germline ends. CDR3 length equals 15 residues. The CDR3 coding sequence is TGTGCCAGCAGTGTTGGGGGGCGCAACACCGGGGAGCTGTTTTTT. This gives the protein CASSVGGRNTGELFF.

V gene TRBV6-5 combines with J gene TRBJ2-1; D is ambiguous. The CDR3 runs 13 residues. V was shortened by 5 bases and J by 6 bases, with 11 bases between the two germline ends. In germline, CDR1 is MNHEY, CDR2 SVGAGI. The CDR3 sequence: CASSDGSRNEQFF. CDR3 DNA sequence: TGTGCCAGCAGTGATGGGTCCCGCAATGAGCAGTTCTTC.

The chain is built from TRBV30 and TRBJ1-6, with D possibly matching TRBD1 (6 bases). Germline CDR1 and CDR2: GTSNPN and SVGIG (reference sequence). CDR3 length: 14 residues. V gave up 8 bases and J gave up 1 base, with 12 bases separating them. In DNA form, the CDR3 reads TGTGCCGCAAAGGGGGTTTCCTATAATTCACCCCTCCACTTT. Its translation: CAAKGVSYNSPLHF.

The chain combines TRBV7-8 with TRBJ2-1, with TRBD2 as a possible D gene (6 bases). This CDR3 has 17 amino acids. Germline loops: CDR1 SGHVS, CDR2 FQNEAQ. V lost 5 bases to trimming and J lost 2 bases, with 19 bases between them. The CDR3 spells CASSPRAGPGTYNEQFF. The CDR3 DNA sequence: TGTGCCAGCAGCCCAAGGGCGGGGCCTGGAACCTACAATGAGCAGTTCTTC.

The chain combines TRBV6-1 with TRBJ1-1; a weak D match, TRBD1 (6 bases). CDR1 and CDR2 (germline): MNHNS, SASEGT. This CDR3 has 16 residues. V was clipped by 1 base and J by 1 base, with 13 bases between them. The CDR3 bases are TGTGCCAGCAGTGAAGATGATTGGGGGGCGAACACTGAAGCTTTCTTT. It translates to CASSEDDWGANTEAFF.

The chain uses TRBV13 and TRBJ1-3, with D unresolved. Germline-derived CDR1 and CDR2 are PRHDT and FYEKMQ (reference sequence). This CDR3 spans 14 amino acids. With 0 bases removed from V and 4 bases from J, the gap between germline ends came to 7 bases. The CDR3 spells CASSLGRGGNTIYF. DNA for the CDR3: TGTGCCAGCAGCTTAGGCAGAGGGGGAAACACCATATATTTT.

The chain uses TRBV28 and TRBJ1-5; D may be TRBD1 (5 bases). Germline lookup yields CDR1 MDHEN and CDR2 SYDVKM. CDR3 length equals 14 residues. V was shortened by 11 bases and J by 0 bases, with 14 bases between the two germline ends. CDR3 nucleotides: TGTGCCGGTCGACAGCATAATAGCAATCAGCCCCAGCATTTT. This codes for CAGRQHNSNQPQHF.

The chain combines TRBV5-6 with TRBJ2-5; possibly TRBD2 for D (6 bases). The J call may be in error: the DNA end matches TRBJ2-7 better. The germline CDR1 and CDR2 sequences are SGHDT and YYEEEE. The CDR3 has 13 residues. In DNA, the CDR3 is TGTGCCAGCAGAGTGGGGGGTACCTACGAGCAGTACTTC. It codes for CASRVGGTYEQYF.

The chain links TRBV11-2 to TRBJ1-2, with D maybe TRBD1 (6 bases). The ends were cut back, 5 bases at V and 4 bases at J, with 14 bases in the middle. Germline CDR1 is SGHAT and CDR2 is FQNNGV. The CDR3 loop spans 14 amino acids. CDR3: CASSAGQRIYGYTF. CDR3 in DNA: TGTGCCAGCAGCGCTGGACAGAGGATCTATGGCTACACCTTC. The entire variable domain, with the rest obtained from reference TRBV11-2 and TRBJ1-2, is as follows: EAGVAQSPRYKIIEKRQSVAFWCNPISGHATLYWYQQILGQGPKLLIQFQNNGVVDDSQLPKDRFSAERLKGVDSTLKIQPAKLEDSAVYLCASSAGQRIYGYTFGSGTRLTVV.

The chain has TRBV30 and TRBJ2-7; TRBD1 is a possible D gene (5 bases). Trimming took 1 base from V and 0 from J, leaving 10 bases between them. The CDR3 spans 14 residues. Germline V gene sequence: CDR1 GTSNPN, CDR2 SVGIG (reference sequence). The CDR3 DNA follows: TGTGCCTGGAGTGAGGGGCGGAACTCCTACGAGCAGTACTTC. Translation gives CAWSEGRNSYEQYF. Filled out from reference TRBV30 and TRBJ2-7, the complete variable domain reads SQTIHQWPATLVQPVGSPLSLECTVEGTSNPNLYWYRQAAGRGLQLLFYSVGIGQISSEVPQNLSASRPQDRQFILSSKKLLLSDSGFYLCAWSEGRNSYEQYFGPGTRLTVT.

The rearrangement links TRBV20-1 to TRBJ2-3, with unresolved D. V was pared by 1 base and J by 5 bases, with 4 bases between. The CDR3 consists of 11 residues. CDR1 is DFQATT, CDR2 SNEGSKA, per germline (reference sequence). The CDR3 region is CSARAVDTQYF. CDR3 coding DNA: TGCAGTGCTAGAGCGGTAGATACGCAGTATTTT.

This clone has more than one count but fewer than ten. The rearrangement links TRBV29-1 to TRBJ2-7, with 10 bases fitting TRBD1. The J segment lost 2 bases and the V segment lost 6 bases, leaving 7 bases of the junction unmatched. The germline CDR1 and CDR2 sequences are SQVTM and ANQGSEA. The CDR3 loop spans 14 amino acids. The chain's CDR3 is CSVPGQGFPYEQYF. CDR3 nucleotide sequence: TGCAGCGTCCCGGGACAGGGGTTCCCCTACGAGCAGTACTTC.

J is TRBJ2-5 and V is TRBV19; D possibly matches TRBD1 or TRBD2 (6 bases each). CDR1 is LNHDA and CDR2 is SQIVND in the germline V gene (reference sequence). Trimming took off 5 bases at V and 7 bases at J, with 11 bases between the two ends. The CDR3 sequence is 12 residues long. Here the CDR3 reads CASSRGPGTQYF. CDR3 sequence (DNA): TGTGCCAGTAGTCGGGGGCCGGGGACCCAGTACTTC.

The chain is built from TRBV7-2 and TRBJ2-3, with D hard to call. V was pared by 1 base and J by 4 bases, with 6 bases between. Germline CDR1 reads SGHTA; CDR2 reads FQGNSA. The CDR3 spans 13 residues. CDR3 amino acids: CASSLEGSDTQYF. CDR3 bases: TGTGCCAGCAGCTTAGAAGGTTCAGATACGCAGTATTTT.

V gene TRBV5-1 combines with J gene TRBJ2-2; D not certain. The CDR3 is made up of 13 amino acids. Trimming removed 5 bases at V and 1 base at J, with 6 bases between. Germline values: CDR1 SGHRS, CDR2 YFSETQ. CDR3 protein: CASSPENTGELFF. As DNA, the CDR3 is TGCGCCAGCAGTCCAGAGAACACCGGGGAGCTGTTTTTT.

The V call is TRBV6-1, the J call TRBJ2-3; 8 nucleotides align to TRBD2. V gave up 4 bases and J gave up 0 bases; unmatched junction bases: 6. CDR1 and CDR2 (germline): MNHNS, SASEGT. This CDR3 has 16 residues. The CDR3 coding sequence is TGTGCCAGCAGTGGCACTAGCGGAGCCAGCACAGATACGCAGTATTTT. It specifies CASSGTSGASTDTQYF.

The chain combines TRBV7-9 with TRBJ2-1; 7 nucleotides match TRBD2. Germline V gene data show CDR1 as SEHNR and CDR2 as FQNEAQ (reference sequence). CDR3 length: 16 amino acids. The J segment lost 9 bases and the V segment lost 1 base, leaving 12 bases of the junction unmatched. DNA of the CDR3: TGTGCCAGCAGCTTAGTACTCCAGCGGGGTCCCGGTGAGCAGTTCTTC. Its protein is CASSLVLQRGPGEQFF. Full variable domain (remainder filled in from reference TRBV7-9 and TRBJ2-1): DTGVSQNPRHKITKRGQNVTFRCDPISEHNRLYWYRQTLGQGPEFLTYFQNEAQLEKSRLLSDRFSAERPKGSFSTLEIQRTEQGDSAMYLCASSLVLQRGPGEQFFGPGTRLTVL.

This clone appeared a few times. The rearrangement joins TRBV14 to TRBJ1-4; 9 bases are shared with TRBD1. The ends lost 4 bases at V and 7 bases at J; junction bases unmatched: 10. Germline V gene data show CDR1 as SGHDN and CDR2 as FVKESK. The CDR3 is 16 residues long. For the CDR3, the DNA is TGTGCCAGCAGCCCCGAGGGGACAGGGTATAGTGAAAAACTGTTTTTT. Its protein is CASSPEGTGYSEKLFF.

This clone showed up just once. The chain has TRBV7-6 and TRBJ2-1; TRBD2 agrees at 12 bases. From germline, CDR1 is SGHVS and CDR2 FNYEAQ. This CDR3 has 16 residues. V lost 2 bases and J lost 7; bases outside the gene matches: 6. CDR3 DNA sequence: TGTGCCAGCAGCTTAAGGACTAGCGGGGCTGGAAATGAGCAGTTCTTC. Its protein is CASSLRTSGAGNEQFF.